These 20 T cell receptor beta chains were all obtained from the same sample, sequenced in a study of blood T cell repertoires in COVID-19. Sequencing used immunoSEQ multiplex PCR; TCRdb keeps in-frame clones, though not all of them. The sample lists 300,000 to 400,000 clones, around 87% occurring once. Sequencing was performed on peripheral blood. The receptors shown here come from a human donor in a cohort sampled during active COVID-19.

The J gene is TRBJ1-2, the V gene TRBV3-1 (or the pseudogene TRBV3-2), with TRBD1 matching 7 bases. Per the germline V gene, CDR1 is LGHDT and CDR2 is YNNKEL (reference sequence). This CDR3 contains 14 residues. V lost 0 bases to trimming and J lost 8 bases; unmatched junction nucleotides: 6. CDR3 in amino acids: CASSQDLLQGGYTF. As DNA, the CDR3 is TGTGCCAGCAGCCAAGATCTTTTACAGGGGGGCTACACCTTC.

This chain uses TRBV18 with TRBJ2-3; D may be TRBD1 (5 bases). Deletions cut 3 bases from V and 4 bases from J, with 23 bases between. CDR1 is KGHSH, CDR2 LQKENI, per germline. The CDR3 contains 18 residues. CDR3 nucleotide sequence: TGTGCCAGCTCACCCCCCGCGACTCGCATAGGGGCGGCAGATACGCAGTATTTT. Encoded protein: CASSPPATRIGAADTQYF.

This clone was seen only a few times. CDR3 nucleotides: TGCAGCGCTAAGGGACAGAATCAGCCCCAGCATTTT. This sequence encodes CSAKGQNQPQHF. The chain recombines TRBV29-1 with TRBJ1-5; 7 positions agree with TRBD1. The CDR3 has 12 residues. Germline CDR1 and CDR2: SQVTM and ANQGSEA. Trimming removed 7 bases from V and 4 bases from J; junction bases left unmatched: 4.

The V gene is TRBV7-9, the J gene TRBJ1-4, with D unresolved. The germline V gene encodes CDR1 SEHNR and CDR2 FQNEAQ (reference sequence). This CDR3 has 15 residues. With 3 bases removed from V and 2 bases from J, the gap between germline ends came to 10 bases. CDR3 coding DNA: TGTGCCAGCAGCTTGGGGAGGTTGACTAATGAAAAACTGTTTTTT. Protein product: CASSLGRLTNEKLFF.

The chain couples TRBV7-3 to TRBJ2-3; maybe TRBD1 (5 bases). Germline CDR1 reads SGHTA; CDR2 reads FQGTGA. There are 13 residues in the CDR3. The V end was cut by 5 bases, the J end by 1 base, with 7 bases between. CDR3 loop: CASSIGGTDTQYF. The DNA of the CDR3 is TGTGCCAGCAGCATAGGGGGCACAGATACGCAGTATTTT.

CDR3 nucleotides: TGTGCCAGTAGTCCCTGGACTAGCGGGAGTACCTACGAGCAGTACTTC. Amino acids: CASSPWTSGSTYEQYF. The chain is built from TRBV19 and TRBJ2-7, with 13 bases fitting TRBD2. J gave up 2 bases and V 5 bases, and 6 bases lay outside the gene matches. CDR1 and CDR2 (germline): LNHDA, SQIVND (reference sequence). This CDR3 region has 16 residues.

This chain connects TRBV19 to TRBJ1-4; TRBD1 agrees at 7 bases. This CDR3 has 14 residues. Trimming took 7 bases from V and 3 from J; bases not matched to a gene: 5. Germline CDR1 reads LNHDA; CDR2 reads SQIVND (reference sequence). Here the CDR3 DNA reads TGTGCCAGTACCCCAGGGGGTGCTAATGAAAAACTGTTTTTT. Translation gives CASTPGGANEKLFF.

This clone was seen a single time. This rearrangement joins TRBV6-1 to TRBJ1-1; no reliable D call. The CDR3 is made up of 12 amino acids. The germline V gene encodes CDR1 MNHNS and CDR2 SASEGT. With 1 base removed from V and 11 bases from J, the gap between germline ends came to 11 bases. For the CDR3, the DNA is TGTGCCAGCAGTGAAGTTAGGGAGTTGGCTTTCTTT. As protein: CASSEVRELAFF.

This clone came up a few times. The rearrangement joins TRBV6-2 or TRBV6-3 to TRBJ1-2; 7 bases align to TRBD1. There are 14 residues in the CDR3. Trimming removed 6 bases from V and 4 bases from J; junction bases left unmatched: 8. The germline V gene has CDR1 MNHEY and CDR2 SVGEGT. The CDR3 nucleotides are TGTGCCAGCAGCCTAATACAGGGGAGCTATGGCTACACCTTC. Translation: CASSLIQGSYGYTF.

Worth noting for this clone: This sample also contains other DNA sequences that code for the same CDR3. The chain recombines TRBV5-1 with TRBJ1-1; D remains unclear. Germline lookup yields CDR1 SGHRS and CDR2 YFSETQ. The CDR3 runs to 14 residues. Trimming shortened V by 1 base and J by 1 base, and 8 bases separated the two germline ends. This CDR3 is CASSLLSGNTEAFF. CDR3 DNA sequence: TGCGCCAGCAGCTTGCTATCAGGGAACACTGAAGCTTTCTTT.

As regards this clone: A read error is possible here, since a much larger clone lies one base away. The chain has TRBV28 and TRBJ1-6, with 11 bases lining up with TRBD1. The V segment lost 7 bases and the J segment 8 bases; nucleotides outside the gene matches: 7. The CDR3 has 15 residues. Germline assignment: CDR1 MDHEN and CDR2 SYDVKM. Here the CDR3 reads CASIGTGGRYSPLHF. CDR3 nucleotides: TGTGCCAGCATCGGGACAGGGGGGCGGTATTCACCCCTCCACTTT.

V gene TRBV3-1 (or the pseudogene TRBV3-2) combines with J gene TRBJ2-1; 12 bases fit TRBD2. The CDR3 runs to 20 residues. Trimming cost V 7 bases and J 7 bases; bases outside gene matches: 23. Germline CDR1 LGHDT, CDR2 YNNKEL (reference sequence). The CDR3 region has the DNA TGTGCCAGCACCCATATGAGGATGGCTAGCGGGAGGGCCTTGGGGAATGAGCAGTTCTTC. This sequence encodes CASTHMRMASGRALGNEQFF.

The rearrangement joins TRBV6-4 to TRBJ2-7; TRBD1 is a possible D gene (6 bases). Looked up from germline, CDR1 is MRHNA and CDR2 is SNTAGT. The V end lost 2 bases, the J end lost 2 bases, and 28 bases lay between the germline ends. The CDR3 length is 20 residues. DNA of the CDR3: TGTGCCAGCAGTGACCGGCTCAATCCGACGTGCCACAGGGTTACCTACGAGCAGTACTTC. It yields the protein CASSDRLNPTCHRVTYEQYF.

The table lists this clone with a few counts. The chain carries TRBV7-9 and TRBJ2-1; 8 bases are shared with TRBD2. Trimming removed 5 bases from V and 9 bases from J; junction bases left unmatched: 12. Germline loops: CDR1 SEHNR, CDR2 FQNEAQ (reference sequence). The CDR3 runs 15 residues. For the CDR3, the DNA is TGTGCCAGCAGCAAATGGGGACTAGATTTCAGTGAGCAGTTCTTC. Protein: CASSKWGLDFSEQFF.

This chain links TRBV3-1 (or the pseudogene TRBV3-2) with TRBJ1-2; a possible D gene is TRBD1 (5 bases). The V gene's germline CDR1 is LGHDT and CDR2 YNNKEL (reference sequence). This CDR3 comprises 15 residues. With 5 bases removed from V and 5 bases from J, the gap between germline ends came to 18 bases. The CDR3 here is CASSTPFKQDYGYTF. The CDR3 nucleotides read TGTGCCAGCAGCACCCCGTTTAAACAGGATTATGGCTACACCTTC.

This clone occurred many times. The chain has TRBV7-8 and TRBJ1-2; D is uncertain. Germline CDR1 is SGHVS and CDR2 is FQNEAQ. The CDR3 is 18 residues long. Trimming pared 1 base from V and 2 bases from J, leaving 20 bases between. The CDR3, as DNA: TGTGCCAGCAGCTTAGTCCCTCGGGCGGGCGGAATAAACTATGGCTACACCTTC. Its translation is CASSLVPRAGGINYGYTF.

The chain employs TRBV4-1 and TRBJ2-3; D gene unclear. CDR1 MGHRA and CDR2 YSYEKL come from the germline V gene. The CDR3 is made up of 16 amino acids. V gave up 2 bases and J gave up 4 bases, with 16 bases separating them. CDR3 protein: CASSQPAKVSSDTQYF. CDR3 in DNA: TGCGCCAGCAGCCAACCCGCAAAAGTGAGCTCAGATACGCAGTATTTT.

In its sample, this clone was seen a few times. J is TRBJ2-2 and V is TRBV7-3; D remains unclear. This CDR3 has 12 residues. The germline V gene encodes CDR1 SGHTA and CDR2 FQGTGA. The V end was cut by 5 bases, the J end by 7 bases, with 8 bases between. CDR3 nucleotides: TGTGCCAGCAGCCTTAATAGCGGGGAGCTGTTTTTT. Translating gives CASSLNSGELFF.

V and J are TRBV6-1 and TRBJ2-7; 9 bases fit TRBD2. Looked up from germline, CDR1 is MNHNS and CDR2 is SASEGT. Trimming removed 1 base from V and 3 bases from J; junction bases left unmatched: 4. This CDR3 has 15 amino acids. The CDR3 region has the DNA TGTGCCAGCAGTGAAGGGACTAGCGACCACTACGAGCAGTACTTC. Translating gives CASSEGTSDHYEQYF.

V usage is TRBV19 and J usage is TRBJ2-7; D is uncertain. The germline CDR1 and CDR2 sequences are LNHDA and SQIVND (reference sequence). This CDR3 spans 13 amino acids. The ends were cut back, 5 bases at V and 3 bases at J, with 11 bases in the middle. Here the CDR3 reads CASSPPTLYEQYF. Here the CDR3 DNA reads TGTGCCAGTAGTCCCCCAACTCTCTACGAGCAGTACTTC.